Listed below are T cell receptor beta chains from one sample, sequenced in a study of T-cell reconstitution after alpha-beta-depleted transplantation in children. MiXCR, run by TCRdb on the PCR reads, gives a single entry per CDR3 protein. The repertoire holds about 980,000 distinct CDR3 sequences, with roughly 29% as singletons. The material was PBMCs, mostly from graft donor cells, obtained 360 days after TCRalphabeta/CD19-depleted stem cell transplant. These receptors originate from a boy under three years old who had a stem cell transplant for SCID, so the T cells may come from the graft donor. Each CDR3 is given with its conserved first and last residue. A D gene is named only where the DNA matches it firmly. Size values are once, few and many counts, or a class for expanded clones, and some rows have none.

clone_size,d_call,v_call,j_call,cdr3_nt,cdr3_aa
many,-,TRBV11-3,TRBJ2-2,TGTGCCAGCAGCTTAGGCAGTCTGAACACCGGGGAGCTGTTTTTT,CASSLGSLNTGELFF
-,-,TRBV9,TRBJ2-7,TGTGCCAGCAGCGTAGGGCAGGGGCACTCCTACGAGCAGTACTTC,CASSVGQGHSYEQYF
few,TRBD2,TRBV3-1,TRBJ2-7,TGTGCCAGCAGCCAAGAGGGGCGGGGGGCCGTCTACGAGCAGTACTTC,CASSQEGRGAVYEQYF
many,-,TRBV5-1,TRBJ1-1,TGCGCCAGCAGCAACGTGTTGAACACTGAAGCTTTCTTT,CASSNVLNTEAFF
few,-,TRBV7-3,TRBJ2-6,TGTGCCAGCAGCTTAATATGGGCAGGGCCTAGCTCTGGGGCCAACGTCCTGACTTTC,CASSLIWAGPSSGANVLTF
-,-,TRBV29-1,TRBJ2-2,TGCAGCGTTGCCCCCCTTCCACTTAACACCGGGGAGCTGTTTTTT,CSVAPLPLNTGELFF
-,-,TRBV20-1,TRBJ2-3,TGCAGTGCCCCCCGGGACCCCAATTCAGATACGCAGTATTTT,CSAPRDPNSDTQYF
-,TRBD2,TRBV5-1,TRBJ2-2,TGCGCCAGCAGCCACGGACTAGCGGGGGTGGTGAACACCGGGGAGCTGTTTTTT,CASSHGLAGVVNTGELFF
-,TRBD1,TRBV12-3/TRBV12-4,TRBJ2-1,TGTGCCAGCAGCAGCACGGACAGGGGGGTTAATGAGCAGTTCTTC,CASSSTDRGVNEQFF
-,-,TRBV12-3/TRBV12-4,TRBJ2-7,TGTGCCAGCACCGGGGACGTAGGCTCCTACGAGCAGTACTTC,CASTGDVGSYEQYF
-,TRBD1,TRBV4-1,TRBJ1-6,TGCGCCAGCAGGCCACCGGGACAGGTCAATTCACCCCTCCACTTT,CASRPPGQVNSPLHF
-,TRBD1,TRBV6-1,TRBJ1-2,TGTGCCAGCAGTCCCGACAGGGGCGAAGGCTACACCTTC,CASSPDRGEGYTF
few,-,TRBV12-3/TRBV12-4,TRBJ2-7,TGTGCCAGCAGTTCACAGGGTCCCGGGGAGCAGTACTTC,CASSSQGPGEQYF
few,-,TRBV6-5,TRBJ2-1,TGTGCCAGCAGTTACTCGGGAGGGGGTTACAATGAGCAGTTCTTC,CASSYSGGGYNEQFF
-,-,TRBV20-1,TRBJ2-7,TGCAGTGCTAGAGATGGCGGGCAGGTACGCTACGAGCAGTACTTC,CSARDGGQVRYEQYF
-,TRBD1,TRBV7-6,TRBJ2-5,TGTGCCAGCAGCTACACAGGGGCCCCAGAGACCCAGTACTTC,CASSYTGAPETQYF
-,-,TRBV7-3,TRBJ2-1,TGTGCCAGCAGCTCCCGGATGGGGTCCTACAATGAGCAGTTCTTC,CASSSRMGSYNEQFF
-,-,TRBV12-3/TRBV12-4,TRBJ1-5,TGTGCCAGCAGCCAGGCACTTGATCAGCCCCAGCATTTT,CASSQALDQPQHF
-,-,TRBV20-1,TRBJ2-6,TGCAGTGCTACCGGGGTCCTCATCGGCTCTGGGGCCAACGTCCTGACTTTC,CSATGVLIGSGANVLTF
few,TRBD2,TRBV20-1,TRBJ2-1,TGCAGTGCTAGTGCCCTAGCGGGCCCAGCCCATGAGCAGTTCTTC,CSASALAGPAHEQFF
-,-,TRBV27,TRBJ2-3,TGTGCCAGCACCGACCTCCGGGACCTAAGCACAGATACGCAGTATTTT,CASTDLRDLSTDTQYF
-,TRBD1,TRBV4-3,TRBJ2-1,TGCGCCAGCAGCCAAGTAGGGGGCAAAAACAATGAGCAGTTCTTC,CASSQVGGKNNEQFF
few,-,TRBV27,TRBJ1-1,TGTGCCAGCAGGGCAGCGAACACTGAAGCTTTCTTT,CASRAANTEAFF
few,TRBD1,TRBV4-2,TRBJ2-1,TGTGCCAGCAGCCAAGCGGGACAGGGTTACAATGAGCAGTTCTTC,CASSQAGQGYNEQFF
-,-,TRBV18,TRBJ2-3,TGTGCCAGCTCACCGTTCGGAGGAGATACGCAGTATTTT,CASSPFGGDTQYF
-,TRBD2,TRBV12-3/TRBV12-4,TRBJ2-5,TGTGCCAGCAGTGACCCGGGGGGGAGTCAAGAGACCCAGTACTTC,CASSDPGGSQETQYF
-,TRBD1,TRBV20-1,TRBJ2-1,TGCAGTGCTAGAGATGACAGGGTATCCTACAATGAGCAGTTCTTC,CSARDDRVSYNEQFF
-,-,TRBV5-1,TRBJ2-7,TGCGCCAGCAGCTTGAGTAATCCATCGGTCCACGAGCAGTACTTC,CASSLSNPSVHEQYF
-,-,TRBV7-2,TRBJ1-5,TGTGCCAGCAGCCTTATGGTAGGAGACGGTCAGCCCCAGCATTTT,CASSLMVGDGQPQHF
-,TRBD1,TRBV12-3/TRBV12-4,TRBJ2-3,TGTGCCAGCAGTTTCGGACAGGCCACAGATACGCAGTATTTT,CASSFGQATDTQYF
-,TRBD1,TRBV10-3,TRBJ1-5,TGTGCCGTCTCCTCTACGGGACAGAATCAGCCCCAGCATTTT,CAVSSTGQNQPQHF
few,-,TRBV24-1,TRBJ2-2,TGTGCCACCAGTGACCTTGGACAGCCGGGGGAGCTGTTTTTT,CATSDLGQPGELFF
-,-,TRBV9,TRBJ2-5,TGTGCCAGCAGTTTTACAGGGTGGGAGACCCAGTACTTC,CASSFTGWETQYF
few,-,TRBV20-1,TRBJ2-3,TGCAGTGCTAGAGTGGCGGCGGAGGCCACAGATACGCAGTATTTT,CSARVAAEATDTQYF
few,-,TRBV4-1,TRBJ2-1,TGCGCCAGCAGCCAAGATCGACCGGACAATGAGCAGTTCTTC,CASSQDRPDNEQFF
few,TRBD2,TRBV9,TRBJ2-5,TGTGCCAGCAGCGTACTGCCTAGCGGGGGGCAAGAGACCCAGTACTTC,CASSVLPSGGQETQYF
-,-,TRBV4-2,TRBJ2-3,TGTGCCAGCAGCCAAGATAGGTCGGCCGGACCGCATACGCAGTATTTT,CASSQDRSAGPHTQYF
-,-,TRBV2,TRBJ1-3,TGTGCCAGCAGTGAAGACAGGCTGGGAGGAAACACCATATATTTT,CASSEDRLGGNTIYF
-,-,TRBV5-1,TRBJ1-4,TGCGCCAGCAAAGCTGTGGCAGGGCCTCAAAGTGAAAAACTGTTTTTT,CASKAVAGPQSEKLFF
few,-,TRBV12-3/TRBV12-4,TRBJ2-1,TGTGCCAGCAGTTATGGTACGAACGAGCAGTTCTTC,CASSYGTNEQFF
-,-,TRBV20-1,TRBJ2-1,TGCAGTGCTGCGGTCAGTTACAATGAGCAGTTCTTC,CSAAVSYNEQFF
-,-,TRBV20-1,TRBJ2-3,TGCAGTGCGCATCTCAGAACGGGTGTAGATACGCAGTATTTT,CSAHLRTGVDTQYF
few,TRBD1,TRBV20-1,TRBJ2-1,TGCAGTGCAACCCCGGGACAGGGAAGCAATGAGCAGTTCTTC,CSATPGQGSNEQFF
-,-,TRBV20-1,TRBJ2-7,TGCAGTGCTAGCTTGGCAGTTGATTCCTACGAGCAGTACTTC,CSASLAVDSYEQYF
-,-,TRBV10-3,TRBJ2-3,TGTGCCATCAGTGAGCCTCAAGCCGGGGTCCGCACAGATACGCAGTATTTT,CAISEPQAGVRTDTQYF
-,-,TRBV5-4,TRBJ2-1,TGTGCCAGCAGCTTGTTATCTCAACCGAGATTACAGGAAAACAATGAGCAGTTCTTC,CASSLLSQPRLQENNEQFF
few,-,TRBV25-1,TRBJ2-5,TGTGCCAGCAGTATAACGTCGTACCAAGAGACCCAGTACTTC,CASSITSYQETQYF